A single TCR beta chain is shown here with its context. Participants came from some 23 US areas, aged about 18 to 95 years. The CDR3 spans 19 residues. Per germline, CDR1 LGHNA and CDR2 YNFKEQ. V shed 0 bases and J shed 3 bases, with 22 bases lying between them. This sample is part of a study of blood T cell repertoires in COVID-19. Study at large: Some COVID-19 samples were acute and others convalescent; all came from the United States, Italy and Spain. Sources were T cells, B-cell-depleted T cells, or PBMCs; the material itself was cDNA or gDNA.

Study processing details: Amplification of reference gene primers provided the estimated nucleated cell counts. The protocol was immunoSEQ multiplex PCR, while the TCRdb copy is restricted to in-frame clones and leaves out a portion. V, J and clone size are those of that table, while D and trimming were read from the DNA. Here the sample spans 150,000 to 200,000 clones, 80% being singletons. Sequenced sample: PBMCs or T cells enriched from blood (not recorded which). The rearrangement joins TRBV4-2 to TRBJ2-3; tentatively, D is TRBD2 (7 bases). This TCR derives from a woman aged 55 to 70 who had recovered from COVID-19. This CDR3 reads CASSQEYRGAVLETDTQYF. The CDR3 DNA reads TGTGCCAGCAGCCAAGAGTATCGGGGGGCGGTATTGGAAACAGATACGCAGTATTTT.